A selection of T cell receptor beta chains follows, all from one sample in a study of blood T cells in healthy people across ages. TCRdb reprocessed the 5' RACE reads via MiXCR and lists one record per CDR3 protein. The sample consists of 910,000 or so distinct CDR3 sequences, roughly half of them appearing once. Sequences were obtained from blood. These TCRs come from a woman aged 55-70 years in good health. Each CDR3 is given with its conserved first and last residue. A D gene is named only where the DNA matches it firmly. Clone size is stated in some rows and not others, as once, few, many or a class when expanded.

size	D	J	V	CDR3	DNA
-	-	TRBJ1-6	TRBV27	CASSWRGGNSPLHF	TGTGCCAGTAGTTGGCGGGGGGGCAATTCACCCCTCCACTTT
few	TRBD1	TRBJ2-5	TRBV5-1	CASRGQRSWETQYF	TGCGCCAGCAGGGGACAGCGATCTTGGGAGACCCAGTACTTC
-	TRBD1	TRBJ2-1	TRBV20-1	CSGTGSSSYNEQFF	TGCAGTGGGACAGGGTCCAGCTCCTACAATGAGCAGTTCTTC
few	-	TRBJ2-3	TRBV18	CASSPTNSFTDTQYF	TGTGCCAGCTCACCCACTAACAGCTTCACAGATACGCAGTATTTT
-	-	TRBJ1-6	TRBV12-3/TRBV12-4	CASSLIGNSPLHF	TGTGCCAGCAGCCTTATAGGAAATTCACCCCTCCACTTT
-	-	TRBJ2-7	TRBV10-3	CTIRDSTGLVYEQYF	TGTACCATCAGGGACTCGACAGGGTTAGTTTACGAGCAGTACTTC
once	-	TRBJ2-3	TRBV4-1	CASSLRARGRGTDTQYF	TGCGCCAGCAGCCTCCGCGCGAGGGGTCGGGGCACAGATACGCAGTATTTT
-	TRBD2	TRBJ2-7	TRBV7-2	CASSLSSGSTYEQYF	TGTGCCAGCAGCTTATCTAGCGGGAGTACGTACGAGCAGTACTTC
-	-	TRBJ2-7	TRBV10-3	CAISDLQGSYEQYF	TGTGCCATCAGCGATTTACAGGGTTCCTACGAGCAGTACTTC
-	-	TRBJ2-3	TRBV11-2	CASAFGTGTRTDTQYF	TGTGCCAGCGCGTTCGGGACGGGAACCCGCACAGATACGCAGTATTTT
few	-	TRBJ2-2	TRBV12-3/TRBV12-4	CATRKRGTYNTGELFF	TGTGCCACCCGAAAACGCGGGACTTACAACACCGGGGAGCTGTTTTTT